This T cell receptor beta chain is drawn from a study of early T cells in non-severe SARS-CoV-2 infection. The CDR3 has 16 amino acids. The ends were cut back, 5 bases at V and 4 bases at J, with 17 bases in the middle. Germline V gives CDR1 MDHEN, CDR2 SYDVKM. TCRdb fed the 5' RACE reads into MiXCR, producing one record per CDR3 protein. The table shows some 49,000 distinct CDR3 sequences, with about 10% occurring only once. This clonotype has ten or more counts. What was sequenced was whole blood. The receptor comes from an adult who was a healthcare worker with PCR-confirmed SARS-CoV-2 infection or an uninfected control (not recorded which). The J gene is TRBJ1-4, the V gene TRBV28; the D gene is possibly TRBD1 (6 bases). The CDR3 protein is CASSLGTGPLNEKLFF. The CDR3 region has the DNA TGTGCCAGCAGTCTCGGAACAGGGCCCCTTAATGAAAAACTGTTTTTT.